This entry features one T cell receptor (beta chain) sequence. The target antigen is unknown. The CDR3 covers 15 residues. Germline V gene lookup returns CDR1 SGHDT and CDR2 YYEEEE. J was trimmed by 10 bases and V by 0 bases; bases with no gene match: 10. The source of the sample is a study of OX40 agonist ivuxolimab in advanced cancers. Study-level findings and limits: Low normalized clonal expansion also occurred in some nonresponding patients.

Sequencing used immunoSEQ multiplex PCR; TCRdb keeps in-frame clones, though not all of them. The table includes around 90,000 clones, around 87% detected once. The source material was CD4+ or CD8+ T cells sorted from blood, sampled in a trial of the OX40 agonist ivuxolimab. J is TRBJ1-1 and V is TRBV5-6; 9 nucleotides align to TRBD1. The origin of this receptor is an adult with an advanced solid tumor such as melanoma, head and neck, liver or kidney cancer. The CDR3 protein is CASSLEGTGRSVAFF. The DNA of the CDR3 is TGTGCCAGCAGCTTGGAAGGGACAGGGCGTTCTGTAGCTTTCTTT.